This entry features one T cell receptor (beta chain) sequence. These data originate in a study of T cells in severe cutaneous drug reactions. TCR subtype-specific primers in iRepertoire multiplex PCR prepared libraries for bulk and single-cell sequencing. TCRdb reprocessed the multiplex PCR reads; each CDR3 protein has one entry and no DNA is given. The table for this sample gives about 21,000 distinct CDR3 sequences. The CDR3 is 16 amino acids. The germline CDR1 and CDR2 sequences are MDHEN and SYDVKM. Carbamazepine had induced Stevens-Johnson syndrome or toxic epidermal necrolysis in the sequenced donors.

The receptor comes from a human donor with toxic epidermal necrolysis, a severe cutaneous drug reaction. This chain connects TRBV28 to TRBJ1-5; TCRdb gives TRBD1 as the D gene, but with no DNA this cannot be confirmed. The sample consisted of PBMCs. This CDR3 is CASSLQAGGSNQPQHF.